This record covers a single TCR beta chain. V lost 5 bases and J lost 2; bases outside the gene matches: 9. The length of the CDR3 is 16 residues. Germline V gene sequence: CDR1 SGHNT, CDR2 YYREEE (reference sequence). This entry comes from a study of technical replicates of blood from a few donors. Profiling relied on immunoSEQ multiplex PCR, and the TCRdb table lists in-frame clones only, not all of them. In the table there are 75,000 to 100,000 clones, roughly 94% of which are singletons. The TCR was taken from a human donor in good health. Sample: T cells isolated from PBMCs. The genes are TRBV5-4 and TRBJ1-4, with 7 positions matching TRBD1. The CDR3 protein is CASSLTGDATNEKLFF. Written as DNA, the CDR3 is TGTGCCAGCAGTTTAACAGGGGATGCCACTAATGAAAAACTGTTTTTT.